Here is one T cell receptor beta chain with its context. The study enrolled healthy HIV-negative adults without recent acute infections or vaccinations as donors. This record belongs to a study of shared clonotypes between healthy human individuals. V was pared by 4 bases and J by 2 bases, with 14 bases between. Germline V gene lookup returns CDR1 LNHDA and CDR2 SQIVND (reference sequence). This CDR3 has 15 residues. TCRdb's copy holds only in-frame clones and misses some; the assay was immunoSEQ multiplex PCR. Among 550,000 to 800,000 clones listed, less than 95% were seen once. The chain recombines TRBV19 with TRBJ2-5; possibly TRBD1 or TRBD2 for D (5 bases each). The specimen sequenced was memory CD8+ T cells from PBMCs. Subset defined: CD45RO+ cells pooled with CCR7-negative TemRA cells. The receptor was isolated from a man aged 18 to 30 in good health. Some clones in this sample may be carry-over from other donors' samples. CDR3 sequence: CASSTRDGGQETQYF. In DNA form, the CDR3 reads TGTGCCAGTAGTACCCGGGACGGCGGGCAAGAGACCCAGTACTTC.